The 5 T cell receptor beta chains below all came from one sample that was sequenced in a study of shared clonotypes between healthy human individuals. TCRdb's copy holds only in-frame clones and misses some; the assay was immunoSEQ multiplex PCR. The repertoire holds hundreds of thousands of clones, with 60% to 80% as singletons. What was sequenced was memory CD4+ T cells sorted from blood. Subset specified: CD45RA-negative fraction. The receptors stem from a woman in her twenties or thirties in good health.

The rearrangement links TRBV7-2 to TRBJ2-3; no firm D call. Trimming took off 5 bases at V and 6 bases at J, with 9 bases between the two ends. The CDR3 totals 12 residues. CDR1 is SGHTA and CDR2 is FQGNSA in the germline V gene. The CDR3 spells CASSRSRDTQYF. The CDR3 DNA sequence: TGTGCCAGCAGCCGGAGTAGGGATACGCAGTATTTT.

The chain combines TRBV12-5 with TRBJ2-1; 7 bases match TRBD2. CDR1 and CDR2 (germline): LGHNT, FRNRAP. V was clipped by 6 bases and J by 15 bases; unmatched bases: 17. The CDR3 is 14 residues long. The CDR3 is CASGPTPRGDFPFF. CDR3 coding DNA: TGTGCTAGTGGACCAACCCCTCGGGGGGACTTTCCGTTCTTC.

This chain joins TRBV4-2 and TRBJ1-4; tentative D call: TRBD1 (6 bases). The CDR3 extends over 15 amino acids. Germline V gene lookup returns CDR1 LGHNA and CDR2 YNFKEQ. The ends were cut back, 5 bases at V and 1 base at J, with 11 bases in the middle. The CDR3 DNA follows: TGTGCCAGCAGCACACCGGACAGAACTAATGAAAAACTGTTTTTT. It translates to CASSTPDRTNEKLFF.

The V and J genes are TRBV28 and TRBJ2-7; D uncertain. Germline assignment: CDR1 MDHEN and CDR2 SYDVKM. The CDR3 contains 11 residues. V dropped 7 bases and J dropped 2 bases, with 6 bases sitting between them. CDR3 loop: CASKSAYEQYF. The CDR3 DNA follows: TGTGCCAGCAAGTCCGCCTACGAGCAGTACTTC.

This clone was observed a few times. J is TRBJ2-3 and V is TRBV5-8, with 11 nucleotides matching TRBD2. The CDR3 extends over 17 amino acids. CDR1 is SGHTS, CDR2 YDEGEE, per germline. The V gene end was trimmed by 4 bases and the J gene end by 2 bases; junction bases not matched to a gene: 9. CDR3 in DNA: TGTGCCAGCAGCACCTCTCGACTAGCGGGACCCACAGATACGCAGTATTTT. Protein sequence: CASSTSRLAGPTDTQYF.